The rows below give T cell receptor beta chains drawn from one sample of a study of cytomegalovirus exposure and HLA in healthy donors. This table comes from immunoSEQ multiplex PCR, and its TCRdb copy is limited to in-frame clones, with some not included. The sample carries about 91,000 clones, 55% to 65% recorded once. Sample: PBMCs. These receptors originate from a human donor in good health. Both conserved end residues are part of each CDR3. Each record gives: D gene, V gene, J gene, CDR3 length, clone size, CDR3 DNA, CDR3 protein. D genes are given only for firm matches. Clone sizes are given selectively: once, few, many, or a class where the clone is expanded.

D: .
V: TRBV11-2
J: TRBJ2-6
length: 17
size: few
DNA: TGTGCCAGCAGCTTAAATAGGGGCCCCTCTGGGGCCAACGTCCTGACTTTC
CDR3: CASSLNRGPSGANVLTF

D: .
V: TRBV5-4
J: TRBJ1-1
length: 13
size: few
DNA: TGTGCCAGCAGCCCTACGACAGACACTGAAGCTTTCTTT
CDR3: CASSPTTDTEAFF

D: TRBD1
V: TRBV19
J: TRBJ2-7
length: 17
size: .
DNA: TGTGCCAGTAGTATTGGAAGGACAGGGGGCGTTCCGGGCGAGCAGTACTTC
CDR3: CASSIGRTGGVPGEQYF

D: TRBD1
V: TRBV2
J: TRBJ2-6
length: 19
size: .
DNA: TGTGCCAGCACCAGGAAACCAGGGGGTGCGAGATCTGGGGCCAACGTCCTGACTTTC
CDR3: CASTRKPGGARSGANVLTF

D: TRBD2
V: TRBV9
J: TRBJ2-1
length: 16
size: .
DNA: TGTGCCAGCAGCGCAGAAGGACTAGCGGGTTACAATGAGCAGTTCTTC
CDR3: CASSAEGLAGYNEQFF

D: TRBD2
V: TRBV2
J: TRBJ2-3
length: 16
size: once
DNA: TGTGCCAGCAGTGAAATTAGCGGGGGACGCACAGATACGCAGTATTTT
CDR3: CASSEISGGRTDTQYF

D: TRBD2
V: TRBV7-3
J: TRBJ2-1
length: 14
size: .
DNA: TGTGCCAGCAGCTTTAGCGGGGGGGCAGGTGAGCAGTTCTTC
CDR3: CASSFSGGAGEQFF

D: .
V: TRBV6-5
J: TRBJ1-1
length: 13
size: .
DNA: TGTGCCAGCAGTCAGTCACCGAACACTGAAGCTTTCTTT
CDR3: CASSQSPNTEAFF

D: TRBD1
V: TRBV25-1
J: TRBJ1-1
length: 15
size: .
DNA: TGTGCCAGCAGTGAATACGGGACAGTAGGAACTGAAGCTTTCTTT
CDR3: CASSEYGTVGTEAFF

D: TRBD2
V: TRBV5-1
J: TRBJ2-3
length: 18
size: .
DNA: TGCGCCAGCAGCTTGGTCCCTAGCGGGGGGCTCGCCAGAGATACGCAGTATTTT
CDR3: CASSLVPSGGLARDTQYF

D: TRBD2
V: TRBV18
J: TRBJ2-3
length: 16
size: .
DNA: TGTGCCAGCTCACCGGAACTAGCGGGGTTCACAGATACGCAGTATTTT
CDR3: CASSPELAGFTDTQYF

D: TRBD2
V: TRBV7-2
J: TRBJ2-7
length: 15
size: .
DNA: TGTGCCAGCAGCTTAGATCGAGCGGGGAGCTACGAGCAGTACTTC
CDR3: CASSLDRAGSYEQYF

D: .
V: TRBV10-3
J: TRBJ1-2
length: 15
size: few
DNA: TGTGCCATCAGTGAATGGAAACAGGCAAACTATGGCTACACCTTC
CDR3: CAISEWKQANYGYTF

D: TRBD1
V: TRBV19
J: TRBJ1-4
length: 15
size: few
DNA: TGTGCCAGTAGTCCCCGGACAGGGGGGAATGAAAAACTGTTTTTT
CDR3: CASSPRTGGNEKLFF

D: .
V: TRBV5-1
J: TRBJ1-2
length: 13
size: once
DNA: TGCGCCAGCAGCGATGGACAGATCTATGGCTACACCTTC
CDR3: CASSDGQIYGYTF

D: .
V: TRBV7-6
J: TRBJ2-5
length: 11
size: .
DNA: TGTGCCAGCAGCCGGGAGGAGACCCAGTACTTC
CDR3: CASSREETQYF

D: TRBD2
V: TRBV9
J: TRBJ2-2
length: 16
size: few
DNA: TGTGCCAGCAGCGTAGCTCCCGGACTAGTCGGCGGGGAGCTGTTTTTT
CDR3: CASSVAPGLVGGELFF

D: .
V: TRBV5-1
J: TRBJ1-2
length: 15
size: .
DNA: TGCGCCAGCAGCTTGGGAGATCGCGGGGCCTATGGCTACACCTTC
CDR3: CASSLGDRGAYGYTF

D: TRBD1
V: TRBV29-1
J: TRBJ1-1
length: 13
size: .
DNA: TGCAGCGCTGGGGGACAGGGGCGGACTGAAGCTTTCTTT
CDR3: CSAGGQGRTEAFF

D: .
V: TRBV7-9
J: TRBJ2-7
length: 13
size: .
DNA: TGTGCCAGCAGCTTACCGGGTGCCCACGAGCAGTACTTC
CDR3: CASSLPGAHEQYF

D: .
V: TRBV2
J: TRBJ1-1
length: 18
size: .
DNA: TGTGCCAGCAGAGACAGGACAGTTTACCTCAGCGGGGACACTGAAGCTTTCTTT
CDR3: CASRDRTVYLSGDTEAFF

D: TRBD1
V: TRBV5-1
J: TRBJ1-1
length: 16
size: few
DNA: TGCGCCAGCAGCTTCCGGACAGGGGGCTTGAACACTGAAGCTTTCTTT
CDR3: CASSFRTGGLNTEAFF

D: TRBD1
V: TRBV6-5
J: TRBJ2-2
length: 16
size: .
DNA: TGTGCCAGCAGTTACTCCGTGACAGGGACAACCGGGGAGCTGTTTTTT
CDR3: CASSYSVTGTTGELFF

D: TRBD2
V: TRBV4-3
J: TRBJ2-2
length: 15
size: .
DNA: TGCGCCAGCAGCCAAACTGGACTAGCCCCCGGGGAGCTGTTTTTT
CDR3: CASSQTGLAPGELFF

D: TRBD1
V: TRBV7-8
J: TRBJ1-1
length: 14
size: .
DNA: TGTGCCAGCAGCGCCCTGACAGGGGACACTGAAGCTTTCTTT
CDR3: CASSALTGDTEAFF

D: .
V: TRBV4-1
J: TRBJ2-5
length: 14
size: .
DNA: TGCGCCAGCAGTCGCCCAGGGGTCCAAGAGACCCAGTACTTC
CDR3: CASSRPGVQETQYF

D: .
V: TRBV9
J: TRBJ1-1
length: 15
size: few
DNA: TGTGCCAGCAGCGTGGATCAGGGTGAGGCCACTGAAGCTTTCTTT
CDR3: CASSVDQGEATEAFF

D: .
V: TRBV6-1
J: TRBJ2-1
length: 13
size: .
DNA: TGTGCCAGCAGTGAAAGACAGTACAATGAGCAGTTCTTC
CDR3: CASSERQYNEQFF

D: .
V: TRBV19
J: TRBJ2-5
length: 14
size: .
DNA: TGTGCCAGTAGTATAGGGGGCAGGTGGGAGACCCAGTACTTC
CDR3: CASSIGGRWETQYF

D: .
V: TRBV18
J: TRBJ1-3
length: 16
size: .
DNA: TGTGCCAGCTCACGGGAGCCCGGCCCTGCCGGAAACACCATATATTTT
CDR3: CASSREPGPAGNTIYF

D: TRBD1
V: TRBV5-1
J: TRBJ1-1
length: 16
size: .
DNA: TGCGCCAGCAGCTTGGCCGGACAGGGCCTTGGCGCTGAAGCTTTCTTT
CDR3: CASSLAGQGLGAEAFF

D: .
V: TRBV11-3
J: TRBJ2-7
length: 12
size: .
DNA: TGTGCCAGCAGCTTAGTCGAGGGCGAGCAGTACTTC
CDR3: CASSLVEGEQYF

D: TRBD1
V: TRBV6-1
J: TRBJ2-1
length: 14
size: few
DNA: TGTGCCAGCAGTGAAGGAAGCAGGGGGAATGAGCAGTTCTTC
CDR3: CASSEGSRGNEQFF

D: TRBD1
V: TRBV2
J: TRBJ2-7
length: 14
size: few
DNA: TGTGCCAGCAGTGCCGGGACAGGGTACTACGAGCAGTACTTC
CDR3: CASSAGTGYYEQYF

D: .
V: TRBV9
J: TRBJ1-2
length: 11
size: .
DNA: TGTGCCAGCAGCGTAGTGGCTGGCTACACCTTC
CDR3: CASSVVAGYTF

D: .
V: TRBV7-9
J: TRBJ2-1
length: 14
size: .
DNA: TGTGCCAGCAGCTTAGCGTTCGGGGACAATGAGCAGTTCTTC
CDR3: CASSLAFGDNEQFF

D: .
V: TRBV6-5
J: TRBJ1-4
length: 13
size: .
DNA: TGTGCCAGCAGTTCGGACGGGGGGGAAAAACTGTTTTTT
CDR3: CASSSDGGEKLFF

D: .
V: TRBV30
J: TRBJ1-2
length: 12
size: .
DNA: TGTGCCTGGAGTGAGGGGTGGTATGGCTACACCTTC
CDR3: CAWSEGWYGYTF

D: TRBD1
V: TRBV6-5
J: TRBJ1-2
length: 14
size: .
DNA: TGTGCCAGCAGTTACAGTCGGGACAGGGGAGGCTACACCTTC
CDR3: CASSYSRDRGGYTF

D: TRBD1
V: TRBV4-3
J: TRBJ2-5
length: 15
size: .
DNA: TGCGCCAGCAGCCACCGGACAGGGGGCGGTGAGACCCAGTACTTC
CDR3: CASSHRTGGGETQYF

D: .
V: TRBV5-1
J: TRBJ2-7
length: 15
size: .
DNA: TGCGCCAGCAGCCACGTCGCATCCTATACCTACGAGCAGTACTTC
CDR3: CASSHVASYTYEQYF

D: .
V: TRBV11-3
J: TRBJ1-1
length: 13
size: .
DNA: TGTGCCAGCAGCCGGGGATCTAACACTGAAGCTTTCTTT
CDR3: CASSRGSNTEAFF

D: .
V: TRBV2
J: TRBJ1-1
length: 11
size: .
DNA: TGTGCCAGCAGTCCACAGGGAGAAGCTTTCTTT
CDR3: CASSPQGEAFF

D: TRBD1
V: TRBV11-2
J: TRBJ1-2
length: 13
size: .
DNA: TGTGCCAGCAGCCCCGACAGGGGGCAAGGCTACACCTTC
CDR3: CASSPDRGQGYTF

D: TRBD1
V: TRBV18
J: TRBJ2-7
length: 14
size: .
DNA: TGTGCCAGCTCACCACCGAGGACAGGGAACGAGCAGTACTTC
CDR3: CASSPPRTGNEQYF

D: TRBD1
V: TRBV7-8
J: TRBJ1-2
length: 13
size: .
DNA: TGTGCCAGCAGCCCACAGGGGCTCTATGGCTACACCTTC
CDR3: CASSPQGLYGYTF

D: .
V: TRBV6-5
J: TRBJ1-1
length: 12
size: .
DNA: TGTGCCAGCAGTTACTTGGGAGATGAAGCTTTCTTT
CDR3: CASSYLGDEAFF

D: TRBD1
V: TRBV2
J: TRBJ1-2
length: 16
size: .
DNA: TGTGCCAGCAGTGAAGAGGCAGGGGGTAACAACTATGGCTACACCTTC
CDR3: CASSEEAGGNNYGYTF

D: .
V: TRBV7-2
J: TRBJ1-1
length: 14
size: .
DNA: TGTGCCAGCAGCTTAGCGCTAGGGGGCACTGAAGCTTTCTTT
CDR3: CASSLALGGTEAFF

D: TRBD2
V: TRBV4-1
J: TRBJ2-3
length: 18
size: .
DNA: TGCGCCAGCAGCCAAGATTACGGACTAGCGGATAGCACAGATACGCAGTATTTT
CDR3: CASSQDYGLADSTDTQYF

D: .
V: TRBV7-8
J: TRBJ2-5
length: 12
size: few
DNA: TGTGCCAGCGGGAAAGGGGGAACTCCCAGCTACTTC
CDR3: CASGKGGTPSYF

D: TRBD1
V: TRBV5-5
J: TRBJ2-7
length: 14
size: few
DNA: TGTGCCAGCAGCTCCCCGGGACAGGGGAACGAGCAGTACTTC
CDR3: CASSSPGQGNEQYF

D: .
V: TRBV7-2
J: TRBJ1-2
length: 14
size: few
DNA: TGTGCCAGCATCCTCTACGCGGCAGGGGATGGCTACACCTTC
CDR3: CASILYAAGDGYTF

D: .
V: TRBV4-2
J: TRBJ2-5
length: 14
size: .
DNA: TGTGCCAGCAGCCAAGATCGACGCGGGGAGACCCAGTACTTC
CDR3: CASSQDRRGETQYF

D: .
V: TRBV7-2
J: TRBJ1-2
length: 12
size: .
DNA: TGTGCCAGCAGCTTAGGAACGGTTGGCTACACCTTC
CDR3: CASSLGTVGYTF